This entry lists 22 T cell receptor beta chains sequenced from one sample in a study of T-cell memory formation after mild COVID-19. TCRdb called the 5' RACE reads again in MiXCR, with one record for every CDR3 protein. Of some 490,000 distinct CDR3 sequences listed, approximately 18% are singletons. The specimen sequenced was PBMCs or a T cell subset sorted from them (not recorded which). These receptors came from an adult woman who had mild COVID-19 (a few samples of this study predate the infection). Cell type and time point are not known.

The gene calls are TRBV18 and TRBJ2-7; no clear D gene. Germline CDR1 KGHSH, CDR2 LQKENI. The CDR3 contains 12 residues. The germline V and J ends were trimmed by 3 bases and 5 bases, with 8 bases remaining between them. CDR3 DNA sequence: TGTGCCAGCTCACCCCAGTCCAACGAGCAGTACTTC. This codes for CASSPQSNEQYF.

This clonotype was recorded a few times. The rearrangement links TRBV20-1 to TRBJ1-2; D is uncertain. Germline CDR1 and CDR2: DFQATT and SNEGSKA (reference sequence). Trimming removed 5 bases at V and 3 bases at J, with 7 bases between. The CDR3 totals 11 residues. This CDR3 is CSAFGYYGYTF. CDR3 nucleotide sequence: TGCAGTGCTTTTGGGTACTATGGCTACACCTTC.

This clonotype was seen only once. The chain couples TRBV19 to TRBJ1-5, with D possibly TRBD1 on 6 matching bases. The V end lost 5 bases, the J end lost 5 bases, and 13 bases lay between the germline ends. The CDR3 is made up of 14 amino acids. Germline V gives CDR1 LNHDA, CDR2 SQIVND (reference sequence). The CDR3 protein is CASSQQGGDQPQHF. CDR3 sequence (DNA): TGTGCCAGTAGTCAACAGGGCGGGGATCAGCCCCAGCATTTT.

In its sample, this clonotype was seen many times. This rearrangement joins TRBV20-1 to TRBJ2-3; TRBD1 agrees at 8 bases. The CDR3 is 15 residues long. Germline CDR1 is DFQATT and CDR2 is SNEGSKA (reference sequence). V lost 3 bases and J lost 4; bases outside the gene matches: 9. The CDR3 region has the DNA TGCAGTGCTAGGCCCGGGACAGGAAGGTCAGATACGCAGTATTTT. Its translation: CSARPGTGRSDTQYF.

V is TRBV9 and J is TRBJ2-2, with TRBD2 identical over 9 bases. With 3 bases clipped from V and 1 base from J, the junction kept 4 bases outside the gene matches. Germline V gene sequence: CDR1 SGDLS, CDR2 YYNGEE. The CDR3 runs to 16 residues. This CDR3 is CASSGGLARNTGELFF. CDR3 DNA: TGTGCCAGCAGCGGGGGACTAGCAAGGAACACCGGGGAGCTGTTTTTT.

This clonotype was found a few times. The chain joins TRBV19 to TRBJ2-5, with D possibly matching TRBD1 (6 bases). V was cut by 8 bases and J by 2 bases, with 15 bases left in between. Germline CDR1 is LNHDA and CDR2 is SQIVND (reference sequence). The CDR3 contains 14 residues. Written as DNA, the CDR3 is TGTGCCAGTGGGGACGGGACACCACAAGAGACCCAGTACTTC. Translated: CASGDGTPQETQYF.

This chain connects TRBV6-6 to TRBJ2-1; D may match TRBD1 or TRBD2 (5 bases each). Trimming left V 6 bases short and J 4 bases short, with 16 bases between. The CDR3 consists of 15 residues. The V gene's germline CDR1 is MNHNY and CDR2 SVGAGI (reference sequence). The CDR3 loop reads CASRWDQSIYNEQFF. CDR3 DNA sequence: TGTGCCAGCAGGTGGGACCAATCAATATACAATGAGCAGTTCTTC.

The V gene is TRBV20-1, the J gene TRBJ1-4; D remains unclear. The CDR3 consists of 12 residues. The ends were cut back, 4 bases at V and 11 bases at J, with 14 bases in the middle. Germline CDR1 and CDR2: DFQATT and SNEGSKA (reference sequence). CDR3 sequence (DNA): TGCAGTGCTAACCTACAATCACCGAAACTGTTTTTT. This translates into CSANLQSPKLFF.

The chain is built from TRBV7-3 and TRBJ2-7, with a possible D match to TRBD2 (6 bases). The CDR3 has 13 amino acids. The germline gives CDR1 SGHTA, CDR2 FQGTGA. With 5 bases removed from V and 3 bases from J, the gap between germline ends came to 11 bases. The CDR3 nucleotides are TGTGCCAGCAGCCCATTGGGAGGCTACGAGCAGTACTTC. Protein: CASSPLGGYEQYF.

This clonotype showed up just a few times. J is TRBJ2-5 and V is TRBV6-1; 8 bases match TRBD1. Germline V lookup: CDR1 MNHNS, CDR2 SASEGT. CDR3 size: 14 residues. The trim removed 4 bases at V and 4 bases at J, leaving 5 bases unmatched. DNA of the CDR3: TGTGCCAGCAGTGGCTGGACAGGGTTAGAGACCCAGTACTTC. Its translation: CASSGWTGLETQYF.

The chain is built from TRBV10-3 and TRBJ1-4; no definite D call. Germline-derived CDR1 and CDR2 are ENHRY and SYGVKD. V gave up 0 bases and J gave up 8 bases, with 13 bases separating them. The length of the CDR3 is 15 residues. The DNA of the CDR3 is TGTGCCATCAGTGAGTCGACCGGGGTAGGGGAAAAACTGTTTTTT. Its protein product is CAISESTGVGEKLFF.

With regard to this clonotype: Being one base from a much bigger clone, this may be a read error. The genes are TRBV11-3 and TRBJ2-1, with D maybe TRBD2 (5 bases). Per germline, CDR1 SGHNT and CDR2 YENEEA. CDR3 size: 16 residues. CDR3 protein: CASKQSGTTTHNEQLF. CDR3 DNA sequence: TGTGCCAGCAAGCAAAGCGGAACCACGACGCACAATGAGCAGTTATTC.

This clonotype came up a few times. The chain joins TRBV12-3 or TRBV12-4 to TRBJ2-1; TRBD1 might be the D (8 bases). The V end was cut by 6 bases, the J end by 3 bases, with 15 bases between. The CDR3 contains 15 residues. The CDR3 nucleotides read TGTGCCAGCAGCCTGGACAGGGAGGGCTACAATGAGCAGTTCTTC. Residues: CASSLDREGYNEQFF.

This clonotype was picked up a small number of times. The rearrangement links TRBV12-3 or TRBV12-4 to TRBJ2-5, with D possibly being TRBD2 (5 bases). With 1 base removed from V and 2 bases from J, the gap between germline ends came to 14 bases. The CDR3 contains 16 residues. CDR3 DNA: TGTGCCAGCAGTTTAGGATCCGGGAAGGGACAAGAGACCCAGTACTTC. This codes for CASSLGSGKGQETQYF.

The chain combines TRBV2 with TRBJ2-2; unclear D gene. There are 14 residues in the CDR3. Germline CDR1 is SNHLY and CDR2 is FYNNEI. V lost 8 bases and J 0 bases, leaving 10 bases between the germline ends. CDR3: CASVYAANTGELFF. As DNA, the CDR3 is TGTGCCAGCGTTTACGCGGCGAACACCGGGGAGCTGTTTTTT.

The chain uses TRBV20-1 and TRBJ2-7, with D uncertain. This CDR3 spans 11 amino acids. Looked up from germline, CDR1 is DFQATT and CDR2 is SNEGSKA (reference sequence). V was pared by 4 bases and J by 5 bases, with 9 bases between. The CDR3 is CSANRFDEQYF. CDR3 in DNA: TGCAGTGCTAATCGGTTCGACGAGCAGTACTTC.

This clonotype has more than one count but fewer than ten. The J gene is TRBJ2-5, the V gene TRBV20-1; D ambiguous. CDR3 length: 15 residues. CDR1 and CDR2 from the germline V gene are DFQATT and SNEGSKA (reference sequence). Trimming took off 0 bases at V and 5 bases at J, with 16 bases between the two ends. CDR3 in DNA: TGCAGTGCTAGAGATCTGTGGGAAGGGCGCGAGACCCAGTACTTC. Translating it yields CSARDLWEGRETQYF.

This clonotype was counted a few times. The gene calls are TRBV30 and TRBJ2-7, with a tentative D call TRBD1 (6 bases). The CDR3 is 12 amino acids. V lost 1 base and J 3 bases, leaving 7 bases between the germline ends. CDR1 and CDR2 (germline): GTSNPN, SVGIG (reference sequence). The CDR3 nucleotides are TGTGCCTGGAGTGAACAGGGCTACGAGCAGTACTTC. It yields the protein CAWSEQGYEQYF.

There are a few counts of this clonotype. CDR3 coding DNA: TGCAGCGTTCCTCTTCCGGACAGGGTAACCGGGGAGCTGTTTTTT. Translation: CSVPLPDRVTGELFF. The rearrangement uses TRBV29-1 and TRBJ2-2; 8 nucleotides match TRBD1. This CDR3 contains 15 residues. From germline, CDR1 is SQVTM and CDR2 ANQGSEA. Germline trimming cut 5 bases from V and 5 bases from J; bases unmatched to any gene: 10.

This clonotype was picked up many times. V gene TRBV5-1 combines with J gene TRBJ2-7, with a tentative D call TRBD1 (6 bases). CDR3 size: 13 residues. V shed 3 bases and J shed 1 base, with 8 bases lying between them. CDR1 and CDR2 (germline): SGHRS, YFSETQ. CDR3 in amino acids: CASSSTGSYEQYF. The CDR3 nucleotides are TGCGCCAGCAGCTCGACAGGATCCTACGAGCAGTACTTC. The variable domain in full, completed from reference TRBV5-1 and TRBJ2-7, reads KAGVTQTPRYLIKTRGQQVTLSCSPISGHRSVSWYQQTPGQGLQFLFEYFSETQRNKGNFPGRFSGRQFSNSRSEMNVSTLELGDSALYLCASSSTGSYEQYFGPGTRLTVT.

This chain connects TRBV7-6 to TRBJ1-1; 9 bases are a match to TRBD1. Germline CDR1 SGHVS, CDR2 FNYEAQ. After removal of 2 bases from V and 6 bases from J, the junction contained 7 bases not matched to a gene. The length of the CDR3 is 15 residues. CDR3 in DNA: TGTGCCAGCAGCTTAAGGGGACAGGGTTTCTCTGAAGCTTTCTTT. Translated: CASSLRGQGFSEAFF.

This clonotype came up a few times. This chain's CDR3 is CASSDFSGYGMNTEAFF. For the CDR3, the DNA is TGTGCCAGCAGTGACTTCTCAGGCTACGGTATGAACACTGAAGCTTTCTTT. The genes are TRBV6-6 and TRBJ1-1, with D unresolved. Germline CDR1 and CDR2: MNHNY and SVGAGI (reference sequence). The CDR3 totals 17 residues. The ends were cut back, 5 bases at V and 0 bases at J, with 19 bases in the middle.